Presented here are 8 T cell receptor beta chains from one specimen sequenced in a study of T cells in Graves' hyperthyroidism and ophthalmopathy. Amplification targeted TCR beta CDR3 regions from RNA transcripts. First-round RT-PCR of the TCR CDR3 relied on the HTBI primer set. TCRdb analysed the multiplex PCR reads with MiXCR anew, one entry per CDR3 protein. The sample records about 560,000 distinct CDR3 sequences, 12% to 15% being singletons. Sequencing was performed on blood. The receptor set was obtained from a middle-aged woman with Graves' hyperthyroidism.

This clonotype showed up many times. This CDR3 reads CASSFQALSSGELFF. The CDR3 DNA reads as TGTGCCAGCAGTTTTCAGGCTTTGAGTTCCGGGGAGCTGTTTTTT. The chain joins TRBV28 to TRBJ2-2; D is unresolved. CDR3 length: 15 amino acids. The V end was cut by 3 bases, the J end by 6 bases, with 14 bases between. Germline lookup yields CDR1 MDHEN and CDR2 SYDVKM.

The chain links TRBV28 to TRBJ1-6; 9 bases map to TRBD1. V dropped 3 bases and J dropped 5; count of bases not matched to a gene: 14. CDR3 size: 19 residues. Germline CDR1 MDHEN, CDR2 SYDVKM. The CDR3: CASSFSGTGTFIDNSPLHF. CDR3 sequence (DNA): TGTGCCAGCAGTTTCTCCGGGACAGGGACTTTTATCGATAATTCACCCCTCCACTTT.

The rearrangement joins TRBV27 to TRBJ1-2; TRBD1 matches at 8 bases. Looked up from germline, CDR1 is MNHEY and CDR2 is SMNVEV (reference sequence). The trim removed 7 bases at V and 3 bases at J, leaving 10 bases unmatched. The CDR3 sequence is 15 residues long. In DNA form, the CDR3 reads TGTGCCAGCACGGGGGCAGGGGGCAGTCACTATGGCTACACCTTC. It codes for CASTGAGGSHYGYTF.

There are many counts of this clonotype. The rearrangement links TRBV7-8 to TRBJ2-1, with 7 bases matching TRBD1. This CDR3 has 14 residues. V dropped 5 bases and J dropped 9; count of bases not matched to a gene: 10. The germline gives CDR1 SGHVS, CDR2 FQNEAQ. CDR3 sequence: CASSQQTGRGEQFF. CDR3 DNA sequence: TGTGCCAGCAGCCAACAGACAGGGAGAGGTGAGCAGTTCTTC.

The chain employs TRBV4-1 and TRBJ2-7; D is possibly TRBD1 (6 bases). The germline V and J ends were trimmed by 4 bases and 2 bases, with 12 bases remaining between them. Germline loops: CDR1 MGHRA, CDR2 YSYEKL. There are 14 residues in the CDR3. CDR3 protein: CASSPRDTAYEQYF. In DNA form, the CDR3 reads TGCGCCAGCAGCCCCCGGGACACAGCCTACGAGCAGTACTTC.

At least ten counts were recorded for this clonotype. V and J are TRBV5-6 and TRBJ1-4; D is unresolved. CDR1 SGHDT and CDR2 YYEEEE come from the germline V gene. The CDR3 totals 15 residues. V was shortened by 1 base and J by 5 bases, with 12 bases between the two germline ends. The CDR3 nucleotides are TGTGCCAGCAGCTTGTCGGCAGCCAGAAATGAAAAACTGTTTTTT. Translation: CASSLSAARNEKLFF.

With regard to this clonotype: This sequence may be a read error, since a much larger clone differs from it by one base. This chain links TRBV11-2 with TRBJ1-1; D not certain. The germline V gene has CDR1 SGHAT and CDR2 FQNNGV. V gave up 1 base and J gave up 5 bases, with 11 bases separating them. The CDR3 loop spans 14 amino acids. The CDR3 loop reads CASSLGAMGTEAFF. Here the CDR3 DNA reads TGTGCCAGCAGCTTAGGGGCCATGGGGACTGAAGCTTTCTTT. Complete variable domain (other parts from reference TRBV11-2 and TRBJ1-1): EAGVAQSPRYKIIEKRQSVAFWCNPISGHATLYWYQQILGQGPKLLIQFQNNGVVDDSQLPKDRFSAERLKGVDSTLKIQPAKLEDSAVYLCASSLGAMGTEAFFGQGTRLTVV.

This clonotype was seen at least ten times. This chain joins TRBV7-6 and TRBJ2-7; 7 nucleotides match TRBD2. The CDR3 sequence is 16 residues long. The germline V gene encodes CDR1 SGHVS and CDR2 FNYEAQ. The V segment lost 5 bases and the J segment 1 base; nucleotides outside the gene matches: 11. In DNA, the CDR3 is TGTGCCAGCAGCGGAGGAGTAGCGGGTTCTTCCTACGAGCAGTACTTC. Translated, it gives CASSGGVAGSSYEQYF.